A single sample gave rise to the 32 T cell receptor beta chains below, sequenced in a study of CD8+ T cells in alopecia areata. Extracted RNA was reverse transcribed, and the resulting cDNA served as sequencing template. Sequencing was performed with immunoSEQ multiplex PCR; in TCRdb, only in-frame clones are kept and a portion is missing. The table records fewer than 150,000 clones, roughly 82% of them present only once. The treatment is: oral pan-JAK inhibitor, 5-10 mg twice daily. The sample consisted of CD8+ T cells sorted from blood, taken at week 4, from a patient treated with tofacitinib. The receptors shown here come from a human donor with alopecia areata.

V is TRBV6-6 and J is TRBJ2-7; 7 positions match TRBD1. With V trimmed by 4 bases and J by 3 bases, 3 bases remained unmatched. This CDR3 contains 13 residues. Germline V lookup: CDR1 MNHNY, CDR2 SVGAGI (reference sequence). The CDR3 spells CASSSDRDYEQYF. The CDR3 DNA sequence: TGTGCCAGCAGTTCCGACAGGGACTACGAGCAGTACTTC.

A remark on this clone: Distinct nucleotide sequences in the sample also encode this CDR3. The chain employs TRBV27 and TRBJ2-5, with 9 bases aligning to TRBD2. Germline V gene lookup returns CDR1 MNHEY and CDR2 SMNVEV (reference sequence). Unmatched junction bases numbered 3, after V lost 3 bases and J lost 1 base. This CDR3 comprises 15 residues. The CDR3 nucleotides read TGTGCCAGCAGTTTGGGAGCGGGGGGCCAAGAGACCCAGTACTTC. It is translated as CASSLGAGGQETQYF.

V gene TRBV4-1 combines with J gene TRBJ1-5, with 7 bases aligning to TRBD1. The germline gives CDR1 MGHRA, CDR2 YSYEKL. This CDR3 has 15 residues. V dropped 4 bases and J dropped 1; count of bases not matched to a gene: 4. CDR3 coding DNA: TGCGCCAGCAGCCCCGGGGACAGCAGCAATCAGCCCCAGCATTTT. Its protein product is CASSPGDSSNQPQHF.

This clone was detected only once. The chain joins TRBV6-1 to TRBJ2-7; D remains ambiguous. The germline gives CDR1 MNHNS, CDR2 SASEGT. The CDR3 extends over 15 amino acids. The V gene lost 5 bases and the J gene lost 7 bases, with 21 bases spanning the gap. This CDR3 is CASSLLLASGSEQYF. CDR3 DNA: TGTGCCAGCAGTCTCCTCCTTGCCTCCGGATCGGAGCAGTACTTC.

The chain is built from TRBV5-1 and TRBJ1-1; TRBD1 aligns across 7 bases. Germline-derived CDR1 and CDR2 are SGHRS and YFSETQ. CDR3 length: 14 residues. V trimming: 2 bases; J trimming: 2 bases; junction bases outside the gene matches: 3. The chain's CDR3 is CASSFGDSNTEAFF. For the CDR3, the DNA is TGCGCCAGCAGCTTCGGGGACAGCAACACTGAAGCTTTCTTT. Supplemented by reference TRBV5-1 and TRBJ1-1, the full variable domain reads KAGVTQTPRYLIKTRGQQVTLSCSPISGHRSVSWYQQTPGQGLQFLFEYFSETQRNKGNFPGRFSGRQFSNSRSEMNVSTLELGDSALYLCASSFGDSNTEAFFGQGTRLTVV.

Turning to this clone: Other DNA sequences in the same sample also yield this CDR3. The chain carries TRBV6-5 and TRBJ1-1; D gene ambiguous. The CDR3 has 14 amino acids. V was trimmed by 0 bases and J by 1 base, leaving 6 bases between them. Germline lookup yields CDR1 MNHEY and CDR2 SVGAGI. The CDR3 is CASSYSVRNTEAFF. As DNA, the CDR3 is TGTGCCAGCAGTTACTCGGTGAGGAACACTGAAGCTTTCTTT.

The V gene is TRBV7-9, the J gene TRBJ2-7; 8 bases map to TRBD2. Germline lookup yields CDR1 SEHNR and CDR2 FQNEAQ (reference sequence). The CDR3 is 16 amino acids. V was clipped by 5 bases and J by 3 bases; unmatched bases: 12. The CDR3 DNA reads TGTGCCAGCAGCCCCCCGCGGGGGGCCGGGGTCTACGAGCAGTACTTC. Translation gives CASSPPRGAGVYEQYF.

The J gene is TRBJ2-5, the V gene TRBV10-3, with TRBD2 identical over 10 bases. CDR3 length: 18 amino acids. After removal of 0 bases from V and 2 bases from J, the junction contained 9 bases not matched to a gene. Germline lookup yields CDR1 ENHRY and CDR2 SYGVKD. CDR3 residues: CAISESTFGTSDQETQYF. Written as DNA, the CDR3 is TGTGCCATCAGTGAGTCGACTTTTGGGACTAGCGATCAAGAGACCCAGTACTTC.

This clone was counted only a few times. The chain uses TRBV7-8 and TRBJ2-3; either TRBD1 or TRBD2 may fit D (7 bases each). Trimming pared 0 bases from V and 3 bases from J, leaving 10 bases between. There are 15 residues in the CDR3. CDR1 SGHVS and CDR2 FQNEAQ come from the germline V gene. CDR3 nucleotide sequence: TGTGCCAGCAGCTTAGCCAGGGGGGGGACAGATACGCAGTATTTT. Protein: CASSLARGGTDTQYF.

There are a few counts of this clone. V and J are TRBV5-5 and TRBJ2-3, with 8 bases aligning to TRBD1. Germline V gene lookup returns CDR1 SGHKS and CDR2 YYEKEE (reference sequence). The length of the CDR3 is 15 residues. V was clipped by 4 bases and J by 6 bases; unmatched bases: 10. CDR3 sequence (DNA): TGTGCCAGCAGCGCCGGACAGGGCGGGTTGGATACGCAGTATTTT. This sequence encodes CASSAGQGGLDTQYF.

V and J are TRBV19 and TRBJ2-6; the D is unclear. Germline CDR1 LNHDA, CDR2 SQIVND (reference sequence). The CDR3 covers 13 residues. Trimming cost V 5 bases and J 2 bases, with 4 bases left between them. The CDR3 sequence is CASSSAGANVLTF. In DNA form, the CDR3 reads TGTGCCAGTAGTTCAGCTGGGGCCAACGTCCTGACTTTC.

The CDR3: CSVELPGQGVSYEQYF. In nucleotides, the CDR3 is TGCAGCGTTGAGTTACCGGGACAGGGAGTTTCCTACGAGCAGTACTTC. The chain is built from TRBV29-1 and TRBJ2-7; 9 bases match TRBD1. From germline, CDR1 is SQVTM and CDR2 ANQGSEA. V lost 3 bases to trimming and J lost 1 base; unmatched junction nucleotides: 10. This CDR3 is built from 16 residues.

This chain joins TRBV18 and TRBJ2-5, with TRBD2 matching over 8 bases. Per the germline V gene, CDR1 is KGHSH and CDR2 is LQKENI. V lost 5 bases, J lost 1 base, and 6 bases stayed unmatched. The CDR3 sequence is 15 residues long. The CDR3 DNA is TGTGCCAGCTCAACTATAGCGGGGAGCCAAGAGACCCAGTACTTC. The encoded protein is CASSTIAGSQETQYF. Full variable domain (missing parts from reference TRBV18 and TRBJ2-5): NAGVMQNPRHLVRRRGQEARLRCSPMKGHSHVYWYRQLPEEGLKFMVYLQKENIIDESGMPKERFSAEFPKEGPSILRIQQVVRGDSAAYFCASSTIAGSQETQYFGPGTRLLVL.

The chain joins TRBV20-1 to TRBJ1-1; D ambiguous. The CDR3 totals 11 residues. V lost 6 bases and J 0 bases, leaving 5 bases between the germline ends. Looked up from germline, CDR1 is DFQATT and CDR2 is SNEGSKA (reference sequence). This chain's CDR3 is CSAWLNTEAFF. CDR3 sequence (DNA): TGCAGTGCGTGGTTGAACACTGAAGCTTTCTTT.

The V call is TRBV29-1, the J call TRBJ2-3; D is perhaps TRBD2 (7 bases). The V end was cut by 6 bases, the J end by 1 base, with 14 bases between. From germline, CDR1 is SQVTM and CDR2 ANQGSEA. The CDR3 covers 14 residues. CDR3 in amino acids: CSVPRGAGTDTQYF. The CDR3 region has the DNA TGCAGCGTCCCACGGGGGGCCGGCACAGATACGCAGTATTTT.

The rearrangement links TRBV15 to TRBJ2-1, with 7 positions matching TRBD2. This CDR3 spans 12 amino acids. V lost 8 bases and J lost 8; bases outside the gene matches: 6. CDR1 and CDR2 from the germline V gene are LNHNV and YYDKDF (reference sequence). The CDR3 DNA reads as TGTGCCACCGGAGAACGGGGGGATGAGCAGTTCTTC. Protein sequence: CATGERGDEQFF.

V is TRBV4-1 and J is TRBJ2-1; D not resolved. Germline V lookup: CDR1 MGHRA, CDR2 YSYEKL. Trimming took 3 bases from V and 4 from J, leaving 13 bases between them. The CDR3 consists of 15 residues. The CDR3 reads CASSQGLDGYNEQFF. The DNA for the CDR3 is TGCGCCAGCAGCCAGGGATTAGACGGTTACAATGAGCAGTTCTTC.

The V gene is TRBV7-9, the J gene TRBJ2-5; D may be TRBD1 (6 bases). With 2 bases removed from V and 1 base from J, the gap between germline ends came to 8 bases. CDR1 and CDR2 from the germline V gene are SEHNR and FQNEAQ (reference sequence). CDR3 length equals 14 residues. DNA for the CDR3: TGTGCCAGCAGCTTACTGGACAGCCAAGAGACCCAGTACTTC. This encodes CASSLLDSQETQYF.

The CDR3 here is CASSWTGRTPQETQYF. The CDR3 DNA reads as TGTGCCAGCAGCTGGACCGGACGGACTCCCCAAGAGACCCAGTACTTC. The genes are TRBV13 and TRBJ2-5, with D perhaps matching TRBD2 (5 bases). CDR3 length equals 16 residues. V lost 4 bases and J lost 1, with 16 bases in between. Germline-derived CDR1 and CDR2 are PRHDT and FYEKMQ (reference sequence).

The chain joins TRBV6-1 to TRBJ2-7, with D unclear. There are 14 residues in the CDR3. Germline V gene sequence: CDR1 MNHNS, CDR2 SASEGT. Trimming shortened V by 4 bases and J by 2 bases, and 12 bases separated the two germline ends. CDR3 sequence: CASSAGPVAYEQYF. The CDR3 region has the DNA TGTGCCAGCAGTGCTGGACCGGTCGCCTACGAGCAGTACTTC.

This chain links TRBV13 with TRBJ2-7; 9 bases map to TRBD2. The CDR3 spans 12 residues. The J segment lost 9 bases and the V segment lost 7 bases, leaving 7 bases of the junction unmatched. Germline V CDR1 and CDR2: PRHDT, FYEKMQ (reference sequence). The CDR3 DNA follows: TGTGCCAGCACCGCTAGCGGGAAGGTGCAGTACTTC. Translating it yields CASTASGKVQYF.

This clone was detected a few times. The J gene is TRBJ2-5, the V gene TRBV25-1; a weak D match, TRBD1 (6 bases). Germline V CDR1 and CDR2: MGHDK, SYGVNS. V was trimmed by 3 bases and J by 5 bases, leaving 13 bases between them. The CDR3 is 14 amino acids. CDR3 nucleotides: TGTGCCAGCAGTGACCTGACAGGAGCGGAGACCCAGTACTTC. It is translated as CASSDLTGAETQYF.

The chain joins TRBV7-6 to TRBJ1-6, with D possibly being TRBD1 (5 bases). The V and J ends lost 3 bases and 12 bases respectively, with 12 bases between them. CDR1 and CDR2 from the germline V gene are SGHVS and FNYEAQ. The CDR3 spans 13 residues. The CDR3 region has the DNA TGTGCCAGCAGCTTCGGACCGGGACTACCCCTCCACTTT. This encodes CASSFGPGLPLHF.

Concerning this clone: This CDR3 is also generated by other DNA sequences in the sample. The chain links TRBV6-6 to TRBJ2-5; D call uncertain. This CDR3 is built from 11 residues. Germline V gene data show CDR1 as MNHNY and CDR2 as SVGAGI (reference sequence). V lost 2 bases and J 5 bases, leaving 3 bases between the germline ends. The CDR3 nucleotides are TGTGCCAGCAGTTACGGGGAGACCCAGTACTTC. This translates into CASSYGETQYF.

In its sample, this clone was seen a few times. The chain has TRBV2 and TRBJ2-2; D remains ambiguous. Trimming pared 5 bases from V and 6 bases from J, leaving 13 bases between. CDR3 size: 14 residues. Germline V gene sequence: CDR1 SNHLY, CDR2 FYNNEI. CDR3 sequence: CASSPVYVPGELFF. CDR3 coding DNA: TGTGCCAGCAGTCCTGTCTATGTGCCCGGGGAGCTGTTTTTT.

The chain has TRBV5-1 and TRBJ2-1; 8 bases match TRBD2. CDR1 is SGHRS and CDR2 is YFSETQ in the germline V gene. The CDR3 totals 15 residues. V trimming: 0 bases; J trimming: 4 bases; junction bases outside the gene matches: 3. The CDR3 protein is CASSLDTSGYNEQFF. For the CDR3, the DNA is TGCGCCAGCAGCTTGGATACTAGCGGATACAATGAGCAGTTCTTC.

This rearrangement joins TRBV7-9 to TRBJ2-7, with 8 bases that match TRBD1. V trimming: 3 bases; J trimming: 5 bases; junction bases outside the gene matches: 6. CDR3 length: 14 residues. Germline CDR1 and CDR2: SEHNR and FQNEAQ (reference sequence). CDR3 sequence reads: CASSFFRDRNEQYF. The CDR3 region has the DNA TGTGCCAGCAGCTTCTTCCGGGACAGGAACGAGCAGTACTTC.

The chain combines TRBV6-5 with TRBJ2-2; tentatively, D is TRBD2 (5 bases). V was clipped by 0 bases and J by 8 bases, with 13 bases between them. The CDR3 has 15 residues. CDR1 is MNHEY, CDR2 SVGAGI, per germline. CDR3 in amino acids: CASSYSMSGSGELFF. For the CDR3, the DNA is TGTGCCAGCAGTTACTCGATGTCGGGGTCAGGGGAGCTGTTTTTT.

The chain combines TRBV2 with TRBJ2-5; a possible D gene is TRBD2 (5 bases). CDR3 length: 14 residues. The germline gives CDR1 SNHLY, CDR2 FYNNEI. V was clipped by 2 bases and J by 2 bases, with 9 bases between them. CDR3 amino acids: CASSEREKQETQYF. In DNA form, the CDR3 reads TGTGCCAGCAGTGAACGGGAAAAACAAGAGACCCAGTACTTC.

The chain is built from TRBV4-1 and TRBJ2-5; D may be TRBD1 (6 bases). The DNA matches TRBJ2-7 better at its end, which makes the J call doubtful. The CDR3 runs 17 residues. The V gene's germline CDR1 is MGHRA and CDR2 YSYEKL. The CDR3 nucleotides are TGCGCCAGCAGCCCACTGAGTCCCGGGACATTCGGCGTCGAGCAGTACTTC. Translating it yields CASSPLSPGTFGVEQYF.

The chain has TRBV30 and TRBJ2-1; 10 nucleotides match TRBD1. With V trimmed by 5 bases and J by 5 bases, 3 bases remained unmatched. The CDR3 runs 13 residues. Germline V CDR1 and CDR2: GTSNPN, SVGIG (reference sequence). CDR3 loop: CAWWTGGNNEQFF. In DNA form, the CDR3 reads TGTGCCTGGTGGACAGGGGGTAACAATGAGCAGTTCTTC. The full variable domain, in which reference TRBV30 and TRBJ2-1 provide the parts outside the CDR3, is SQTIHQWPATLVQPVGSPLSLECTVEGTSNPNLYWYRQAAGRGLQLLFYSVGIGQISSEVPQNLSASRPQDRQFILSSKKLLLSDSGFYLCAWWTGGNNEQFFGPGTRLTVL.

The J gene is TRBJ2-7, the V gene TRBV29-1; D might be TRBD1 (6 bases). Per germline, CDR1 SQVTM and CDR2 ANQGSEA. With 5 bases removed from V and 6 bases from J, the gap between germline ends came to 20 bases. This CDR3 spans 14 amino acids. CDR3 sequence: CSVSGTPAFREQYF. The CDR3 DNA is TGCAGCGTTTCCGGGACACCCGCCTTCCGCGAGCAGTACTTC.